Listed here is a single TCR beta chain. Its antigen is not known. The data belong to a study of cytomegalovirus exposure and HLA in healthy donors. Study-level findings and limits: The authors assumed roughly uniform sequencing depth across donors for presence/absence analyses. CMV serostatus was the sole immune exposure data available. Association of around 17,000 TCR beta sequences with HLA alleles was found at 0.05 false discovery rate in a later analysis.

PCR primers comprised 60 Vbeta and 13 Jbeta primers. Sequencing was performed with immunoSEQ multiplex PCR; in TCRdb, only in-frame clones are kept and a portion is missing. Found here are approximately 86,000 clones, over 70% of them singletons; the top ten hold about 8%. The V gene's germline CDR1 is SGHVS and CDR2 FNYEAQ. This CDR3 contains 15 residues. Trimming stripped 0 bases from V and 6 bases from J, with 12 bases between. The chain uses TRBV7-6 and TRBJ1-5; TRBD1 might be the D (5 bases). The sample taken for sequencing was PBMCs. This sequence was found in a man aged 60 to 69 in good health and CMV-seronegative. In nucleotides, the CDR3 is TGTGCCAGCAGCTTAGCCCCAGGAAGGGGTCAGCCCCAGCATTTT. Translating gives CASSLAPGRGQPQHF.